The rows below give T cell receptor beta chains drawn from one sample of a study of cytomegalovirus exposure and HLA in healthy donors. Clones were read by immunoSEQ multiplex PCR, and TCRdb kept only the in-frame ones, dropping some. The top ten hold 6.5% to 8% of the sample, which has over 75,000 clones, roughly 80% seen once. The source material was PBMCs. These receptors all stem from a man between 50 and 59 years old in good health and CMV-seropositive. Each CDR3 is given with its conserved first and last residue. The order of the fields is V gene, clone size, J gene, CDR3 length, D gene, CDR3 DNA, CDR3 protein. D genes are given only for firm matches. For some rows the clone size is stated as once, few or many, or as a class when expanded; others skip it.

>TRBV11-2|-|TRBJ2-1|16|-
TGTGCCAGCAGCTTACCGTCCCGGGACATTTACAATGAGCAGTTCTTC
CASSLPSRDIYNEQFF
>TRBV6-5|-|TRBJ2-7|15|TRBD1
TGTGCCAGCAGTTACATGGACAGGGGGGACCACGAGCAGTACTTC
CASSYMDRGDHEQYF
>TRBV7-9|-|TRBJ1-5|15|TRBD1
TGTGCCAGCAGCCCTGGGACAGTGAATAATCAGCCCCAGCATTTT
CASSPGTVNNQPQHF
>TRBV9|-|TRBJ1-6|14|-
TGTGCCAGCAGCCCCCCCCAGAGGAATTCACCCCTCCACTTT
CASSPPQRNSPLHF
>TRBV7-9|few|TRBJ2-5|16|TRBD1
TGTGCCAGCAGAGATACCGGGACAGGGGGCGTCGAGACCCAGTACTTC
CASRDTGTGGVETQYF
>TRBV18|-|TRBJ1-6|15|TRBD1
TGTGCCAGCTCACCTCAGTGGACAGGAAATTCACCCCTCCACTTT
CASSPQWTGNSPLHF
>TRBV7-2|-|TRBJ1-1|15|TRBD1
TGTGCCAGCAGCGCCCTACAGGGGAGAAGCACTGAAGCTTTCTTT
CASSALQGRSTEAFF
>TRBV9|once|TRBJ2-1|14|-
TGTGCCAGCAGTAGGGGCTCCTCGAGTGGTGAGCAGTTCTTC
CASSRGSSSGEQFF
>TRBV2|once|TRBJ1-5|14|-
TGTGCCAGCAGGCCTCGGGGTCAAGATCAGCCCCAGCATTTT
CASRPRGQDQPQHF
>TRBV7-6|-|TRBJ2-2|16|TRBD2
TGTGCCAGCAGCTCCAGCGGGAAAGGGGTTACCGGGGAGCTGTTTTTT
CASSSSGKGVTGELFF
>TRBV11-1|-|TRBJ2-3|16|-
TGTGCCAGCAGCTTAGTGGGAGGCACCAGCACAGATACGCAGTATTTT
CASSLVGGTSTDTQYF
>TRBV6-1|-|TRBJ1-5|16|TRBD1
TGTGCCAGCAGTGAAGGTGGGACAGGAGGGAATCAGCCCCAGCATTTT
CASSEGGTGGNQPQHF
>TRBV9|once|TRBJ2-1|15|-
TGTGCCAGCAGCACTCTCGGGACGGAGGGGAATGAGCAGTTCTTC
CASSTLGTEGNEQFF
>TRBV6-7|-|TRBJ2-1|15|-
TGTGCCAGCAGTTACTCGAGGCAGGGGTGGAATGAGCAGTTCTTC
CASSYSRQGWNEQFF
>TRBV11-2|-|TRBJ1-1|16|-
TGTGCCAGCAGCTTAGGTCGGCGGGGTTTGAACACTGAAGCTTTCTTT
CASSLGRRGLNTEAFF
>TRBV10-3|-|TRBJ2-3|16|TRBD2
TGTGCCATCAGAGACCTAGCGGGGGGATACACAGATACGCAGTATTTT
CAIRDLAGGYTDTQYF
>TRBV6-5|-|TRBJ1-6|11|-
TGTGCCATCGGTACTGTTTCACCCCTCCACTTT
CAIGTVSPLHF
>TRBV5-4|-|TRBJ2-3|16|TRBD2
TGTGCCAGCAGCTTGGAAACTAGCGGGATCACAGATACGCAGTATTTT
CASSLETSGITDTQYF
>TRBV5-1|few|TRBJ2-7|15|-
TGCGCCAGCAGCTTGGATCCCGGGACTGCCTACGAGCAGTACTTC
CASSLDPGTAYEQYF
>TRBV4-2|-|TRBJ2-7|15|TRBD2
TGTGCCAGCAGCCTTATGGTAGCGGGGTCCTACGAGCAGTACTTC
CASSLMVAGSYEQYF
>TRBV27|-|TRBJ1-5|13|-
TGTGCCAGCAGTTTATCACATAATCAGCCCCAGCATTTT
CASSLSHNQPQHF
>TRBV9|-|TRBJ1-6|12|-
TGTGCCAGCAGCCCTTCTAAAACACCCCTCCACTTT
CASSPSKTPLHF
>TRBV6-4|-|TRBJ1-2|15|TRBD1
TGTGCCAGCAGTGCGACCGGGACAGGGGTTGAGGGCTACACCTTC
CASSATGTGVEGYTF
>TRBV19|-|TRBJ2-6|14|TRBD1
TGTGCCAGTAGACCGACAGGGGGCGCAGGGGTCCTGACTTTC
CASRPTGGAGVLTF
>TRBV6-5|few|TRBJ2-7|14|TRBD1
TGTGCCAGCAGTTCCGGCAACGGACAGGGGAAGCAGTACTTC
CASSSGNGQGKQYF
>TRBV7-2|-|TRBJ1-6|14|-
TGTGCCACCAGCGTGGAGGCGGGGTACTCACCCCTCCACTTT
CATSVEAGYSPLHF
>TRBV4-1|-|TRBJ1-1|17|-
TGCGCCAGCAGCCAAGACAGGATTGGGGGGATGAGCACTGAAGCTTTCTTT
CASSQDRIGGMSTEAFF
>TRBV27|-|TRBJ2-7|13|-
TGTGCCAGCAGACGGCAGGGGAGTTACGAGCAGTACTTC
CASRRQGSYEQYF
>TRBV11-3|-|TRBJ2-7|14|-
TGTGCCAGCAGCTTAGCATTAGACAGCTGCGAGCAGTACTTC
CASSLALDSCEQYF
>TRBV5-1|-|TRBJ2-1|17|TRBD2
TGCGCCAGCAGCTTGGTGGCTAGCGGGGGCCCTTACAATGAGCAGTTCTTC
CASSLVASGGPYNEQFF
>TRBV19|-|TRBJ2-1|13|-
TGTGCCAGTAGTATCGGACAGAGCAATGAGCAGTTCTTC
CASSIGQSNEQFF
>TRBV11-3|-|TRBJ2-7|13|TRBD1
TGTGCCAGCTGGGGACAGGGTAGCAACGAGCAGTACTTC
CASWGQGSNEQYF
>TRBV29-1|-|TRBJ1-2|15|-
TGCAGCGTTGAAGAATGGCGGGGAGCTAACTATGGCTACACCTTC
CSVEEWRGANYGYTF
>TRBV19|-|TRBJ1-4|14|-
TGTGCCAGTAGTACAGGGGCGATTGGAGAAAGACTGTTTTTT
CASSTGAIGERLFF
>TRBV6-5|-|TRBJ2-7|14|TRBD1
TGTGCCAGCAGCTGGACAGGCCCGCCCTACGAGCAGTACTTC
CASSWTGPPYEQYF
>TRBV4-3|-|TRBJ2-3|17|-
TGCGCCAGCAGCCAAGAAGCTCCAGGGGCAAGCACAGATACGCAGTATTTT
CASSQEAPGASTDTQYF
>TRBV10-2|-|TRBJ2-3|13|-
TGCGCCAGCAGGGGAGCTAGCACAGATACGCAGTATTTT
CASRGASTDTQYF
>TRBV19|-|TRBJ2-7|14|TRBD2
TGTGCCAGTAGTTCTACCGGGACTAGGCACGAGCAGTACTTC
CASSSTGTRHEQYF
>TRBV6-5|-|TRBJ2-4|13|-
TGTGCCAGCAGTAGCCCAGGGATACACATTCAGTACTTC
CASSSPGIHIQYF
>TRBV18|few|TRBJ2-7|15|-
TGTGCCAGCTCACCACGGAGACAGAGCCTCTACGAGCAGTACTTC
CASSPRRQSLYEQYF
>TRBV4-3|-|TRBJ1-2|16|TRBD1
TGCGCCAGCAGCCACACTACAGGGGAACTGAACTATGGCTACACCTTC
CASSHTTGELNYGYTF
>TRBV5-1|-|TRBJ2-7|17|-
TGCGCCAGCAGCTTGCCACGATCGGGGGGCTTCTCCTACGAGCAGTACTTC
CASSLPRSGGFSYEQYF
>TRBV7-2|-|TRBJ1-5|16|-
TGTGCCAGCGCCCAACACCAGAGGGGGTCCAATCAGCCCCAGCATTTT
CASAQHQRGSNQPQHF
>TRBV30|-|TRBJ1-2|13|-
TGTGCCTGGAGTGTACTCAGGTTCTATGGCTACACCTTC
CAWSVLRFYGYTF
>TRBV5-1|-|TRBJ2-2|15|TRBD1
TGCGCCAGCAAAGTCCTGGACAGGGGGCTAGGGGAGCTGTTTTTT
CASKVLDRGLGELFF
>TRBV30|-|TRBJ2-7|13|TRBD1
TGTGCCTGGGAACCGGGACAGATTAACGAGCAGTACTTC
CAWEPGQINEQYF
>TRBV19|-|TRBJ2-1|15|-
TGTGCCAGTAGTAGCGGTTCCACCGCCTACAATGAGCAGTTCTTC
CASSSGSTAYNEQFF
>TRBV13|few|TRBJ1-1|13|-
TGTGCCAGCAGCCCTCAGGGAGGAACTGAAGCTTTCTTT
CASSPQGGTEAFF
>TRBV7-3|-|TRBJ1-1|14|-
TGTGCCAGCAGCGTCTCCGGGACTAACCCTGAAGCTTTCTTT
CASSVSGTNPEAFF
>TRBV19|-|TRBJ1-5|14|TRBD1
TGTGCCAGCAAGGACAGGGAAGGGGGTCAGCCCCAGCATTTT
CASKDREGGQPQHF
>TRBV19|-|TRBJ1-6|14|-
TGTGCCAGTAGTATCAGGGAGGGTGGTTCACCCCTCCACTTT
CASSIREGGSPLHF
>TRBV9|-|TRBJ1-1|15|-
TGTGCCAGCAGCACCGGGGGGGAAAACTCATATGGGGCTTTCTTT
CASSTGGENSYGAFF
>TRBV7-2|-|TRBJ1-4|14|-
TGTGCCAGCAGCTTACGGGGTGTTGAGGGAAAACTGTTTTTT
CASSLRGVEGKLFF
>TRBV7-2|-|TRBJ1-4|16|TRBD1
TGTGCCAGCAGCTTAGTCCCCGGGACAGGGAACGAAAAACTGTTTTTT
CASSLVPGTGNEKLFF